This TCR beta chain was recovered during a study of blood T cell repertoires in COVID-19. The recovered donors of Cohort 3 showed two negative PCRs, clearance, or symptom resolution. As processed by the authors: Reference gene primer amplification gave estimated nucleated cell counts. Generated by immunoSEQ multiplex PCR, the TCRdb table keeps only in-frame clones and is missing some. D and trimming were read from the DNA, whereas the V and J calls and clone size are those reported in that table. The sample comprises around 300,000 clones, approximately 87% of which are singletons, and about 5% rests with the top ten. Specimen: PBMCs or T cells enriched from blood (not recorded which). The clonotype originates from a woman aged 25 to 39 who had recovered from COVID-19.

Written as DNA, the CDR3 is TGCGCCAGCAGCGGGGCCGACAGGGGCTCCTATGGCTACACCTTC. Translating gives CASSGADRGSYGYTF. V usage is TRBV4-1 and J usage is TRBJ1-2; the match to TRBD1 covers 8 bases. Germline CDR1 is MGHRA and CDR2 is YSYEKL. CDR3 length: 15 residues. V was clipped by 5 bases and J by 4 bases; unmatched bases: 9.